This T cell receptor (beta chain) was observed in a study of immune characterization of retroperitoneal liposarcoma. This clonotype was seen only once. TCRdb passed the PCR reads through MiXCR, listing each CDR3 protein once. The sample records roughly 10,000 distinct CDR3 sequences, about 46% being singletons. The CDR3 spans 15 residues. The V gene lost 7 bases and the J gene lost 6 bases, with 19 bases spanning the gap. Germline V gives CDR1 MNHGY, CDR2 SAAAGT. The chain carries TRBV6-8 and TRBJ2-1; tentative D call: TRBD2 (5 bases). Sequencing used tumor tissue. The sequence derives from a female donor with retroperitoneal liposarcoma. The CDR3 nucleotides are TGTGCCAGCACCCGCAGCCCGGGGTCGATCAATGAGCAGTTCTTC. It specifies CASTRSPGSINEQFF.